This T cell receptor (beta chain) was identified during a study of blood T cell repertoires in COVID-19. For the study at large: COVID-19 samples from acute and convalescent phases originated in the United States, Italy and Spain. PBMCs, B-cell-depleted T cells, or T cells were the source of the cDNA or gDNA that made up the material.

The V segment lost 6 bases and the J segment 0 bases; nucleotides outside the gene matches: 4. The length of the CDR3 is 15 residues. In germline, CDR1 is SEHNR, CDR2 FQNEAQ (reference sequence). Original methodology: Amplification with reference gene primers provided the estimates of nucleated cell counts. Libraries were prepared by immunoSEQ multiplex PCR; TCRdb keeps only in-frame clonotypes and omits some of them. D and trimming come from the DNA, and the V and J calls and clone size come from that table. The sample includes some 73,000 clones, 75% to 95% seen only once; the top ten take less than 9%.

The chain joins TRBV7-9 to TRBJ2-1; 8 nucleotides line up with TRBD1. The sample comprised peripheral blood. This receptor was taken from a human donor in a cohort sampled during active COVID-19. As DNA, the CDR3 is TGTGCCAGCAGTCCCGACAGGGGCTCCTACAATGAGCAGTTCTTC. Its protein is CASSPDRGSYNEQFF.